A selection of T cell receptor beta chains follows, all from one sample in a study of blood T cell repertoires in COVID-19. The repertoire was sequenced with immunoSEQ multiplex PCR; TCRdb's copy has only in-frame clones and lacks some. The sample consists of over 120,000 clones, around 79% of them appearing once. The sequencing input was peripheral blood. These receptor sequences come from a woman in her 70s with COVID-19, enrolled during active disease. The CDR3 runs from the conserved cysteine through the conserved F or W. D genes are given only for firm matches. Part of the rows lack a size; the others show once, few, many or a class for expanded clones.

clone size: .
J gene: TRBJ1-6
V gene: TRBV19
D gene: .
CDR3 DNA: TGTGCCAGTAGTCCACAGGGTAACTCACCCCTCCACTTT
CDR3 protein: CASSPQGNSPLHF

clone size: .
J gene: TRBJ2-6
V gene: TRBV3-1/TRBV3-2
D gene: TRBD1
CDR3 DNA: TGTGCCAGCAGCCACCGAACCGGGACAGGCACCTCTGGGGCCAACGTCCTGACTTTC
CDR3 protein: CASSHRTGTGTSGANVLTF

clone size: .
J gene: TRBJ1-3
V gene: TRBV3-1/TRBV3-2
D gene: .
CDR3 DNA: TGTGCCAGCAGCCAAGCCCGGAGCTCTGGAAACACCATATATTTT
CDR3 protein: CASSQARSSGNTIYF

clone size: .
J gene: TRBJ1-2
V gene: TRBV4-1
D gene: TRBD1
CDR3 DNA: TGCGCCAGCAGCCAGGGACCCGGGACAGGGCGGTATGGCTACACCTTC
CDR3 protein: CASSQGPGTGRYGYTF

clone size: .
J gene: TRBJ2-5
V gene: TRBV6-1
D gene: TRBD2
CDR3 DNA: TGTGCCAGCAGTGAAATCGGGGGGGTCTCAGAGACCCAGTACTTC
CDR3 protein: CASSEIGGVSETQYF

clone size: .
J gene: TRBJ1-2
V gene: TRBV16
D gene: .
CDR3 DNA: TGTGCCAGCAGCCAAGGTCCAGTCTATGGCTACACCTTC
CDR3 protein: CASSQGPVYGYTF

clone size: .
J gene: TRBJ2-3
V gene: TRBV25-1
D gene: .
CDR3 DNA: TGTGCCAGCGGCCTCTATGGGGGGTGCACAGATACGCAGTATTTT
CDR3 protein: CASGLYGGCTDTQYF

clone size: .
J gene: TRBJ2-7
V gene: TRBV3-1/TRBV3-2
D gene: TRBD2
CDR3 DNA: TGTGCCAGCAGCGCTCTAGCGGGTCGCTCCTACGAGCAGTACTTC
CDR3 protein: CASSALAGRSYEQYF

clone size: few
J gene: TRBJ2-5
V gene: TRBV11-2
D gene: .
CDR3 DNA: TGTGCCAGCAGCCCGGGACTTGACCAAGAGACCCAGTACTTC
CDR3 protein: CASSPGLDQETQYF

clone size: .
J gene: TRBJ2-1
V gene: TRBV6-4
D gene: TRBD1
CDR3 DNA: TGTGCCAGCAGTGCGGGACAGGGGGCTAGTGAGCAGTTCTTC
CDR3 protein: CASSAGQGASEQFF

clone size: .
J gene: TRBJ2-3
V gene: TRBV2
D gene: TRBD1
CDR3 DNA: TGTGCCACCCAGAGGGACAGGGGCGCAGATACGCAGTATTTT
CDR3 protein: CATQRDRGADTQYF

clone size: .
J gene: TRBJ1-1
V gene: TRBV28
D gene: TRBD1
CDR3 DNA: TGTGCCACCGAGGGGGCGCACACTGAAGCTTTCTTT
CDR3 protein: CATEGAHTEAFF

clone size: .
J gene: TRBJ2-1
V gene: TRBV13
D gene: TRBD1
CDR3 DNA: TGTGCCAGCAGCCGCCGGGACAGGGGATTTGCTGAGCAGTTCTTC
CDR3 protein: CASSRRDRGFAEQFF

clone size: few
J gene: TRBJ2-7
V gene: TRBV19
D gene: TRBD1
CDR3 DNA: TGTGCCAGTAGTATAAGATGGGACAGCTCCTACGAGCAGTACTTC
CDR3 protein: CASSIRWDSSYEQYF

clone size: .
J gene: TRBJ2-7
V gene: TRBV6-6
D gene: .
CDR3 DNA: TGTGCCAGCAGCAAGCGGGTCCACGAGCAGTACTTC
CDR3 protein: CASSKRVHEQYF

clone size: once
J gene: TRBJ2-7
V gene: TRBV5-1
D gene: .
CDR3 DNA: TGCGCCAGCAGCTTGGCAGGGTTAATCTACGAGCAGTACTTC
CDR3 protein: CASSLAGLIYEQYF

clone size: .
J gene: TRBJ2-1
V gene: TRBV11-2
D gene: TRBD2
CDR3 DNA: TGTGCCAGCAGCTCCGGGACTAGCGGGGGGCTCCATGAGCAGTTCTTC
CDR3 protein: CASSSGTSGGLHEQFF

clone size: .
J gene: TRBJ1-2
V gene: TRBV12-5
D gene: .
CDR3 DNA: TGTGCTAGTGGCGAATCGGGGGTCCAAGGCTACACCTTC
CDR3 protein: CASGESGVQGYTF

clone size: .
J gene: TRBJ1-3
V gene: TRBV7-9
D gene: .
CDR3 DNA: TGTGCCAGCAGCTCCATCCGCGGGACTCACTCTGGAAACACCATATATTTT
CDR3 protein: CASSSIRGTHSGNTIYF

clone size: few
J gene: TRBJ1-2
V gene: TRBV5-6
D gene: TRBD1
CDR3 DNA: TGTGCCAGCAGCCCCACAGGGGTCGGTGGCTACACCTTC
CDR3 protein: CASSPTGVGGYTF

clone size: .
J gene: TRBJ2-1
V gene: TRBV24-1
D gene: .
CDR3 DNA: TGTGCCACCAGTGACAGCACAGGTCACCCCTACAATGAGCAGTTCTTC
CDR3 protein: CATSDSTGHPYNEQFF

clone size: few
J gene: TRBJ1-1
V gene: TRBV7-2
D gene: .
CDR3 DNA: TGTGCCAGCAGCTTACAGGGGAACACTGAAGCTTTCTTT
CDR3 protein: CASSLQGNTEAFF

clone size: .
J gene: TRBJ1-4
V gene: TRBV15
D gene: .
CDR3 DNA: TGTGCCACCAGCAGAGATAACGGGCAGGGGACTAATGAAAAACTGTTTTTT
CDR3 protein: CATSRDNGQGTNEKLFF